A single TCR beta chain is shown here with its context. What antigen it recognizes has not been identified. No quality values exist for individual bases; no much larger clone is one base distant. This sample is drawn from a study of blood T cell repertoires in COVID-19 (TCRdb year 2020). As for the study more broadly: Collaborator samples came from the United States, Italy and Spain and covered acute and convalescent phases of COVID-19. HLA class I and class II types, where available, came from metadata supplied by the sample provider rather than from assay-based typing. The repertoires were released in a freely available public database intended as a resource for research on the immune response to SARS-CoV-2. The sample metadata nearly always contained a de-identified subject ID, COVID-19 status, age in years and sex. The samples were drawn from the first 160 participants of the ongoing ImmuneRACE study and from 1,254 subjects provided by 6 global collaborators. The dataset comprised deeply sampled blood TCRbeta repertoires from subjects exposed to, actively infected with, or recovered from COVID-19. The material from the prospective study consisted of cDNA or gDNA derived from T cells, B-cell-depleted T cells, or PBMCs.

What the work shows at the level of the full study, not this receptor alone: Clinical and demographic metadata were provided uncurated, with the amount varying by source and participant.

TCRbeta CDR3 regions were amplified from genomic DNA using the immunoSEQ Assay, a bias-controlled multiplex PCR. For the original study's pipeline: Within the assay, amplification of reference gene primers was used to estimate how many nucleated cells each sample contained. To quantify the absolute abundance of each unique TCRbeta CDR3 rearrangement, sequence reads were collapsed and filtered. For each sample, productive Simpson clonality was calculated by taking the square root of Simpson's diversity index across productive rearrangements. The table was pulled from immuneACCESS by TCRdb, which kept in-frame rearrangements only. Such tables lose some clones; where checked, under half of the loss comes from unresolved V genes, and the rest has no known cause. The DNA was the basis for D and trimming; V, J and clone size are from that table. Within this sample are around 250,000 clones, with 88% of them counted one time only. The top ten hold about 10% of the sample.

One collaborating source in Seattle enrolled patients during active infection and followed them longitudinally through the course of disease. The collaborating institutions used their own protocols to collect whole blood in K2EDTA tubes. Collaborator samples were shipped for TCRbeta analysis as frozen whole blood, isolated PBMCs, or DNA extracted from either sample type. The specimen was peripheral blood. This receptor was taken from a woman in her seventies with COVID-19, enrolled during active disease.

The DNA sequence reads TGTGCCAGCAGCTTAACTCGAGAGACCCAGTACTTC. The encoded protein is CASSLTRETQYF. This chain is built from TRBV7-2 and TRBJ2-5; too little of a D gene remains to name it. V and J are truncated by 2 bases and 4 bases respectively, leaving an intervening sequence of 5 bases. For CDR1 and CDR2, the germline V gene lists SGHTA and FQGNSA. Counted from cysteine to phenylalanine, this CDR3 has 12 amino acids. The retained sequence is limited to the CDR3, 36 bases, with the frame set at the first base.